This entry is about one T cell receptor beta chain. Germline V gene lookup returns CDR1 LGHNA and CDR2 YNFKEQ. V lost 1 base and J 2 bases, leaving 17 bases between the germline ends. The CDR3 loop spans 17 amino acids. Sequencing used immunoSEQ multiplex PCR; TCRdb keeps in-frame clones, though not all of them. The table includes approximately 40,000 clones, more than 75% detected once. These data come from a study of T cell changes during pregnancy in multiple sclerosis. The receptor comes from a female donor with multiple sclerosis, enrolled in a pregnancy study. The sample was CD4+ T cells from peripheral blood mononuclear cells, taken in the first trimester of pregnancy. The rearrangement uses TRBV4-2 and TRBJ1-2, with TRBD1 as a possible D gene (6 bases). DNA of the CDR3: TGTGCCAGCAGCCAAGCCGCGCGGCAGGGGATGAACTATGGCTACACCTTC. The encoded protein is CASSQAARQGMNYGYTF.